This T cell receptor beta chain was profiled in a study of beta chain features in type 1 diabetes. Study results and limitations: Sequencing of cDNA might inflate the share of cells that strongly express TCR. Fewer junction insertions and more nucleotide deletions appeared in type 1 diabetes patients. Type 1 diabetes patients had moderately but significantly shorter TCRB CDR3s in all four CD4+ subsets.

Reverse transcribing all isolated RNA meant expressed TCRB transcripts were sequenced. Clones were read by immunoSEQ multiplex PCR, and TCRdb kept only the in-frame ones, dropping some. The repertoire includes 120,000 or so clones, 15% to 20% of them detected once, and roughly 2.6% sits in the top ten. The CDR3 runs 14 residues. V lost 0 bases and J 6 bases, leaving 12 bases between the germline ends. Germline CDR1 SGHNT, CDR2 YYREEE (reference sequence). This clone was detected only a few times. The antigen is undetermined. Material: central memory CD4+ T cells from blood. The TCR sequence derives from a man between 18 and 29 years old with type 1 diabetes. The chain employs TRBV5-4 and TRBJ1-2, with D uncertain. CDR3 protein: CASSLDSRTDGYTF. For the CDR3, the DNA is TGTGCCAGCAGCTTGGATTCGAGGACGGATGGCTACACCTTC.